This entry lists 31 T cell receptor beta chains sequenced from one sample in a study of blood T cell repertoires in COVID-19. The table came from immunoSEQ multiplex PCR; TCRdb's copy has only in-frame clones and leaves some out. The profile shows over 70,000 clones, approximately 88% of them singletons. Material for sequencing was peripheral blood. The receptor source for this set is a woman aged 80 or older with acute or convalescent COVID-19.

A single count supports this clone. V gene TRBV28 combines with J gene TRBJ1-6; 9 bases align to TRBD1. J lost 10 bases, V lost 6 bases, and 10 bases had no gene match. This CDR3 has 15 residues. CDR1 is MDHEN and CDR2 is SYDVKM in the germline V gene. CDR3 DNA sequence: TGTGCCAGCAGCCTCCCGGGACAGGGAACCTCACCCCTCCACTTT. This sequence encodes CASSLPGQGTSPLHF.

This chain joins TRBV7-9 and TRBJ2-2; TRBD2 agrees at 13 bases. CDR1 and CDR2 from the germline V gene are SEHNR and FQNEAQ (reference sequence). V trimming: 4 bases; J trimming: 1 base; junction bases outside the gene matches: 6. The CDR3 is 18 amino acids. The CDR3 spells CASSSTGLAGVNTGELFF. The CDR3 region has the DNA TGTGCCAGCAGCTCCACCGGACTAGCGGGGGTGAACACCGGGGAGCTGTTTTTT. The complete variable domain, with remaining parts taken from reference TRBV7-9 and TRBJ2-2, reads DTGVSQNPRHKITKRGQNVTFRCDPISEHNRLYWYRQTLGQGPEFLTYFQNEAQLEKSRLLSDRFSAERPKGSFSTLEIQRTEQGDSAMYLCASSSTGLAGVNTGELFFGEGSRLTVL.

The CDR3: CASSSGRSAFF. CDR3 sequence (DNA): TGTGCCAGCAGTTCAGGGAGGTCAGCTTTCTTT. This sequence joins TRBV27 and TRBJ1-1, with D possibly being TRBD1 (5 bases). The ends were cut back, 4 bases at V and 10 bases at J, with 10 bases in the middle. CDR1 is MNHEY, CDR2 SMNVEV, per germline (reference sequence). This CDR3 contains 11 residues.

The chain recombines TRBV5-1 with TRBJ1-2; D is unclear. V lost 7 bases and J lost 2, with 15 bases in between. The germline V gene encodes CDR1 SGHRS and CDR2 YFSETQ. This CDR3 contains 14 residues. CDR3 region: CASGLGQNNYGYTF. CDR3 sequence (DNA): TGCGCCAGCGGACTAGGGCAGAACAACTATGGCTACACCTTC.

The chain carries TRBV2 and TRBJ2-7; D may be TRBD1 (6 bases). This CDR3 spans 14 amino acids. With 4 bases removed from V and 2 bases from J, the gap between germline ends came to 12 bases. Germline V CDR1 and CDR2: SNHLY, FYNNEI. For the CDR3, the DNA is TGTGCCAGCAGTGTGGACAGTAATACCTACGAGCAGTACTTC. Encoded protein: CASSVDSNTYEQYF.

Here the CDR3 reads CASSPLSSTDTQYF. In DNA, the CDR3 is TGTGCCAGCTCACCACTCTCTAGCACAGATACGCAGTATTTT. J is TRBJ2-3 and V is TRBV18; D call uncertain. Per germline, CDR1 KGHSH and CDR2 LQKENI. The CDR3 extends over 14 amino acids. V lost 1 base, J lost 0 bases, and 5 bases lay in between.

The rearrangement joins TRBV7-8 to TRBJ2-4; 12 bases are a match to TRBD2. This CDR3 has 19 amino acids. V shed 5 bases, J shed 8 bases, and the junction held 19 bases outside the gene matches. CDR1 is SGHVS and CDR2 is FQNEAQ in the germline V gene. CDR3 sequence reads: CASSIETALAGGSGYIQYF. CDR3 in DNA: TGTGCCAGCAGCATCGAAACGGCACTAGCGGGGGGAAGTGGTTACATTCAGTACTTC.

This chain links TRBV15 with TRBJ2-7, with TRBD2 matching 8 bases. Germline trimming cut 6 bases from V and 5 bases from J; bases unmatched to any gene: 12. This CDR3 spans 15 amino acids. Germline V lookup: CDR1 LNHNV, CDR2 YYDKDF (reference sequence). CDR3: CATSPRGTRSHEQYF. The CDR3 coding sequence is TGTGCCACCAGTCCACGCGGGACTAGGTCCCACGAGCAGTACTTC.

CDR3 in DNA: TGTGCCACCAGCCAGGGATTCGACGAAAAACTGTTTTTT. It is translated as CATSQGFDEKLFF. The chain combines TRBV15 with TRBJ1-4; possibly TRBD1 for D (5 bases). Per germline, CDR1 LNHNV and CDR2 YYDKDF (reference sequence). The ends were cut back, 5 bases at V and 8 bases at J, with 12 bases in the middle. The CDR3 consists of 13 residues.

V usage is TRBV5-8 and J usage is TRBJ2-7; possible D gene TRBD1, 6 bases. The germline V and J ends were trimmed by 1 base and 6 bases, with 14 bases remaining between them. CDR1 and CDR2 from the germline V gene are SGHTS and YDEGEE. The CDR3 runs 14 residues. CDR3 DNA sequence: TGTGCCAGCAGCTTGATACAGGGCCTGGGCGAGCAGTACTTC. As protein: CASSLIQGLGEQYF. Based on the CDR3 plus reference TRBV5-8 and TRBJ2-7, the full variable domain is EAGVTQSPTHLIKTRGQQATLRCSPISGHTSVYWYQQALGLGLQFLLWYDEGEERNRGNFPPRFSGRQFPNYSSELNVNALELEDSALYLCASSLIQGLGEQYFGPGTRLTVT.

The chain uses TRBV23-1 and TRBJ1-3; D gene unclear. TRBV23-1 is annotated as an ORF whose role is uncertain. The CDR3 has 16 amino acids. Trimming removed 6 bases at V and 0 bases at J, with 15 bases between. In DNA form, the CDR3 reads TGCGCCAGCAGCCCTTGTAAGGGAGACTCTGGAAACACCATATATTTT. Translated: CASSPCKGDSGNTIYF.

The chain has TRBV6-5 and TRBJ1-5; tentatively, D is TRBD1 (6 bases). Trimming left V 6 bases short and J 5 bases short, with 17 bases between. The germline V gene encodes CDR1 MNHEY and CDR2 SVGAGI. The CDR3 length is 15 residues. The DNA of the CDR3 is TGTGCCAGCAGACGAAATGGGGGGGCGGATCAGCCCCAGCATTTT. Translated: CASRRNGGADQPQHF.

This chain links TRBV3-1 (or the pseudogene TRBV3-2) with TRBJ2-1; 7 nucleotides line up with TRBD2. V lost 4 bases and J lost 2; bases outside the gene matches: 5. The CDR3 is made up of 15 amino acids. CDR1 and CDR2 from the germline V gene are LGHDT and YNNKEL (reference sequence). CDR3: CASSPAGLTYNEQFF. CDR3 coding DNA: TGTGCCAGCAGCCCAGCGGGACTTACCTACAATGAGCAGTTCTTC.

For this clone: The identical CDR3 is also encoded by other nucleotide sequences in the sample. The rearrangement links TRBV30 to TRBJ1-2; TRBD1 might be the D (6 bases). Germline CDR1 GTSNPN, CDR2 SVGIG (reference sequence). Trimming took 0 bases from V and 7 from J, leaving 15 bases between them. The CDR3 totals 14 residues. CDR3 in amino acids: CAWSVHGGRSGYTF. The DNA for the CDR3 is TGTGCCTGGAGTGTACATGGGGGCCGTAGTGGCTACACCTTC.

The V gene is TRBV9, the J gene TRBJ1-1; D might be TRBD1 (6 bases). The CDR3 has 14 amino acids. The V gene's germline CDR1 is SGDLS and CDR2 YYNGEE. Trimming shortened V by 4 bases and J by 5 bases, and 15 bases separated the two germline ends. The CDR3 protein is CASSPTGWETEAFF. CDR3 coding DNA: TGTGCCAGCAGCCCTACAGGGTGGGAAACTGAAGCTTTCTTT.

The rearrangement uses TRBV3-1 (or the pseudogene TRBV3-2) and TRBJ2-5; 13 bases line up with TRBD2. Looked up from germline, CDR1 is LGHDT and CDR2 is YNNKEL (reference sequence). The CDR3 extends over 15 amino acids. With 5 bases clipped from V and 5 bases from J, the junction kept 5 bases outside the gene matches. CDR3 coding DNA: TGTGCCAGCAGCACACGGACTAGCGGGAGTGAGACCCAGTACTTC. Residues: CASSTRTSGSETQYF.

The chain combines TRBV6-6 with TRBJ2-2; D is possibly TRBD2 (6 bases). Trimming took 7 bases from V and 7 from J, leaving 22 bases between them. The CDR3 extends over 16 amino acids. CDR1 and CDR2 (germline): MNHNY, SVGAGI (reference sequence). CDR3 in amino acids: CASTYSGEGFDGELFF. Here the CDR3 DNA reads TGTGCCAGCACATATAGCGGTGAGGGTTTTGACGGGGAGCTGTTTTTT.

CDR3 DNA sequence: TGTGCCATCAGGACGGACAATTATGGCTACACCTTC. It codes for CAIRTDNYGYTF. V usage is TRBV10-3 and J usage is TRBJ1-2, with TRBD1 as a possible D gene (5 bases). V was shortened by 6 bases and J by 5 bases, with 10 bases between the two germline ends. The CDR3 is made up of 12 amino acids. Germline CDR1 reads ENHRY; CDR2 reads SYGVKD.

This sequence joins TRBV7-3 and TRBJ2-1; the match to TRBD2 covers 10 bases. With V trimmed by 8 bases and J by 5 bases, 9 bases remained unmatched. Germline V gene sequence: CDR1 SGHTA, CDR2 FQGTGA. The CDR3 has 15 amino acids. CDR3 nucleotides: TGTGCCAGCGGACCGGGACTAGCGAGGAACAATGAGCAGTTCTTC. Translated: CASGPGLARNNEQFF. Filled out from reference TRBV7-3 and TRBJ2-1, the complete variable domain reads GAGVSQTPSNKVTEKGKYVELRCDPISGHTALYWYRQSLGQGPEFLIYFQGTGAADDSGLPNDRFFAVRPEGSVSTLKIQRTERGDSAVYLCASGPGLARNNEQFFGPGTRLTVL.

V and J are TRBV21-1 and TRBJ2-7; TRBD2, the D gene given by the table, was not confirmed from the DNA. TRBV21-1 is listed as a pseudogene. The CDR3 contains 15 residues. DNA for the CDR3: TGTGCCAGCAGCAATTGCGGGGGGGCCCGTGAAGAGCAGTACTTC. Translating gives CASSNCGGAREEQYF.

The V gene is TRBV7-6, the J gene TRBJ2-2, with no clear D. V lost 7 bases to trimming and J lost 0 bases, with 12 bases between them. There are 15 residues in the CDR3. CDR1 and CDR2 from the germline V gene are SGHVS and FNYEAQ. CDR3 DNA sequence: TGTGCCAGCACCTCAGGCAGCCCGAACACCGGGGAGCTGTTTTTT. Protein sequence: CASTSGSPNTGELFF. Complete variable domain (other parts from reference TRBV7-6 and TRBJ2-2): GAGVSQSPRYKVTKRGQDVALRCDPISGHVSLYWYRQALGQGPEFLTYFNYEAQQDKSGLPNDRFSAERPEGSISTLTIQRTEQRDSAMYRCASTSGSPNTGELFFGEGSRLTVL.

The chain combines TRBV19 with TRBJ2-4; 10 bases are shared with TRBD1. The CDR3 is 14 amino acids. V shed 7 bases, J shed 6 bases, and the junction held 6 bases outside the gene matches. Germline-derived CDR1 and CDR2 are LNHDA and SQIVND (reference sequence). The CDR3 coding sequence is TGTGCCAGTATGACAGGGGGCGCGGGAAACATTCAGTACTTC. It codes for CASMTGGAGNIQYF.

This chain connects TRBV18 to TRBJ2-7, with TRBD2 matching 16 bases. The CDR3 spans 19 residues. Losses at the gene ends were 0 bases for V and 6 bases for J; bases not matched to a gene: 11. CDR1 is KGHSH and CDR2 is LQKENI in the germline V gene. CDR3 residues: CASSPPSGLAGGPRGEQYF. CDR3 sequence (DNA): TGTGCCAGCTCACCACCCTCGGGACTAGCGGGAGGGCCTCGTGGCGAGCAGTACTTC.

The rearrangement links TRBV5-1 to TRBJ2-2; 7 nucleotides line up with TRBD1. The germline gives CDR1 SGHRS, CDR2 YFSETQ. V gave up 0 bases and J gave up 4 bases; unmatched junction bases: 6. This CDR3 is 16 amino acids long. Here the CDR3 reads CASSLEAGGATGELFF. CDR3 bases: TGCGCCAGCAGCTTGGAGGCAGGGGGTGCCACCGGGGAGCTGTTTTTT.

The rearrangement uses TRBV12-3 or TRBV12-4 and TRBJ1-1, with TRBD1 matching 9 bases. This CDR3 region has 13 residues. V trimming: 5 bases; J trimming: 3 bases; junction bases outside the gene matches: 1. The CDR3, as DNA: TGTGCCAGCAGTAGGACAGGGGACACTGAAGCTTTCTTT. Translating gives CASSRTGDTEAFF.

The V call is TRBV5-6, the J call TRBJ2-1; the match to TRBD2 covers 14 bases. The CDR3 is made up of 16 amino acids. CDR1 and CDR2 (germline): SGHDT, YYEEEE. V lost 3 bases, J lost 7 bases, and 6 bases stayed unmatched. The CDR3 region is CASSYRGLAGVNEQFF. CDR3 sequence (DNA): TGTGCCAGCAGCTACCGGGGACTAGCGGGGGTAAATGAGCAGTTCTTC.

This chain uses TRBV5-1 with TRBJ2-1; 9 nucleotides match TRBD1. The V gene end was trimmed by 4 bases and the J gene end by 12 bases; junction bases not matched to a gene: 11. The CDR3 covers 14 residues. Germline V gives CDR1 SGHRS, CDR2 YFSETQ. The CDR3 nucleotides read TGCGCCAGCAGCCCGGGACAGGGTTATTCAGGGCAGTTCTTC. Its translation: CASSPGQGYSGQFF.

The V gene is TRBV29-1, the J gene TRBJ1-3; no clear D. CDR1 is SQVTM and CDR2 is ANQGSEA in the germline V gene. The V gene lost 7 bases and the J gene lost 4 bases, with 14 bases spanning the gap. This CDR3 is built from 13 residues. The CDR3 DNA sequence: TGCAGCGGGAAACACTCGGGAGGAAACACCATATATTTT. Its translation is CSGKHSGGNTIYF.

This chain joins TRBV19 and TRBJ2-1, with 7 bases identical to TRBD1. V shed 6 bases, J shed 10 bases, and the junction held 9 bases outside the gene matches. CDR3 size: 13 residues. Germline V CDR1 and CDR2: LNHDA, SQIVND (reference sequence). The CDR3 reads CASSVEGAKEQFF. CDR3 sequence (DNA): TGTGCCAGTAGCGTAGAGGGGGCGAAAGAGCAGTTCTTC.

The genes are TRBV3-1 (or the pseudogene TRBV3-2) and TRBJ1-1, with a tentative D call TRBD1 (6 bases). Germline loops: CDR1 LGHDT, CDR2 YNNKEL (reference sequence). This CDR3 comprises 15 residues. V lost 4 bases, J lost 2 bases, and 14 bases lay in between. The CDR3 spells CASSLRDTRNTEAFF. CDR3 nucleotides: TGTGCCAGCAGCCTTCGGGACACAAGAAACACTGAAGCTTTCTTT.

The rearrangement uses TRBV18 and TRBJ2-7, with TRBD1 as a possible D gene (6 bases). Germline CDR1 is KGHSH and CDR2 is LQKENI. V was trimmed by 2 bases and J by 5 bases, leaving 10 bases between them. There are 13 residues in the CDR3. Here the CDR3 reads CASSPLGADEQYF. For the CDR3, the DNA is TGTGCCAGCTCACCATTGGGGGCCGACGAGCAGTACTTC.